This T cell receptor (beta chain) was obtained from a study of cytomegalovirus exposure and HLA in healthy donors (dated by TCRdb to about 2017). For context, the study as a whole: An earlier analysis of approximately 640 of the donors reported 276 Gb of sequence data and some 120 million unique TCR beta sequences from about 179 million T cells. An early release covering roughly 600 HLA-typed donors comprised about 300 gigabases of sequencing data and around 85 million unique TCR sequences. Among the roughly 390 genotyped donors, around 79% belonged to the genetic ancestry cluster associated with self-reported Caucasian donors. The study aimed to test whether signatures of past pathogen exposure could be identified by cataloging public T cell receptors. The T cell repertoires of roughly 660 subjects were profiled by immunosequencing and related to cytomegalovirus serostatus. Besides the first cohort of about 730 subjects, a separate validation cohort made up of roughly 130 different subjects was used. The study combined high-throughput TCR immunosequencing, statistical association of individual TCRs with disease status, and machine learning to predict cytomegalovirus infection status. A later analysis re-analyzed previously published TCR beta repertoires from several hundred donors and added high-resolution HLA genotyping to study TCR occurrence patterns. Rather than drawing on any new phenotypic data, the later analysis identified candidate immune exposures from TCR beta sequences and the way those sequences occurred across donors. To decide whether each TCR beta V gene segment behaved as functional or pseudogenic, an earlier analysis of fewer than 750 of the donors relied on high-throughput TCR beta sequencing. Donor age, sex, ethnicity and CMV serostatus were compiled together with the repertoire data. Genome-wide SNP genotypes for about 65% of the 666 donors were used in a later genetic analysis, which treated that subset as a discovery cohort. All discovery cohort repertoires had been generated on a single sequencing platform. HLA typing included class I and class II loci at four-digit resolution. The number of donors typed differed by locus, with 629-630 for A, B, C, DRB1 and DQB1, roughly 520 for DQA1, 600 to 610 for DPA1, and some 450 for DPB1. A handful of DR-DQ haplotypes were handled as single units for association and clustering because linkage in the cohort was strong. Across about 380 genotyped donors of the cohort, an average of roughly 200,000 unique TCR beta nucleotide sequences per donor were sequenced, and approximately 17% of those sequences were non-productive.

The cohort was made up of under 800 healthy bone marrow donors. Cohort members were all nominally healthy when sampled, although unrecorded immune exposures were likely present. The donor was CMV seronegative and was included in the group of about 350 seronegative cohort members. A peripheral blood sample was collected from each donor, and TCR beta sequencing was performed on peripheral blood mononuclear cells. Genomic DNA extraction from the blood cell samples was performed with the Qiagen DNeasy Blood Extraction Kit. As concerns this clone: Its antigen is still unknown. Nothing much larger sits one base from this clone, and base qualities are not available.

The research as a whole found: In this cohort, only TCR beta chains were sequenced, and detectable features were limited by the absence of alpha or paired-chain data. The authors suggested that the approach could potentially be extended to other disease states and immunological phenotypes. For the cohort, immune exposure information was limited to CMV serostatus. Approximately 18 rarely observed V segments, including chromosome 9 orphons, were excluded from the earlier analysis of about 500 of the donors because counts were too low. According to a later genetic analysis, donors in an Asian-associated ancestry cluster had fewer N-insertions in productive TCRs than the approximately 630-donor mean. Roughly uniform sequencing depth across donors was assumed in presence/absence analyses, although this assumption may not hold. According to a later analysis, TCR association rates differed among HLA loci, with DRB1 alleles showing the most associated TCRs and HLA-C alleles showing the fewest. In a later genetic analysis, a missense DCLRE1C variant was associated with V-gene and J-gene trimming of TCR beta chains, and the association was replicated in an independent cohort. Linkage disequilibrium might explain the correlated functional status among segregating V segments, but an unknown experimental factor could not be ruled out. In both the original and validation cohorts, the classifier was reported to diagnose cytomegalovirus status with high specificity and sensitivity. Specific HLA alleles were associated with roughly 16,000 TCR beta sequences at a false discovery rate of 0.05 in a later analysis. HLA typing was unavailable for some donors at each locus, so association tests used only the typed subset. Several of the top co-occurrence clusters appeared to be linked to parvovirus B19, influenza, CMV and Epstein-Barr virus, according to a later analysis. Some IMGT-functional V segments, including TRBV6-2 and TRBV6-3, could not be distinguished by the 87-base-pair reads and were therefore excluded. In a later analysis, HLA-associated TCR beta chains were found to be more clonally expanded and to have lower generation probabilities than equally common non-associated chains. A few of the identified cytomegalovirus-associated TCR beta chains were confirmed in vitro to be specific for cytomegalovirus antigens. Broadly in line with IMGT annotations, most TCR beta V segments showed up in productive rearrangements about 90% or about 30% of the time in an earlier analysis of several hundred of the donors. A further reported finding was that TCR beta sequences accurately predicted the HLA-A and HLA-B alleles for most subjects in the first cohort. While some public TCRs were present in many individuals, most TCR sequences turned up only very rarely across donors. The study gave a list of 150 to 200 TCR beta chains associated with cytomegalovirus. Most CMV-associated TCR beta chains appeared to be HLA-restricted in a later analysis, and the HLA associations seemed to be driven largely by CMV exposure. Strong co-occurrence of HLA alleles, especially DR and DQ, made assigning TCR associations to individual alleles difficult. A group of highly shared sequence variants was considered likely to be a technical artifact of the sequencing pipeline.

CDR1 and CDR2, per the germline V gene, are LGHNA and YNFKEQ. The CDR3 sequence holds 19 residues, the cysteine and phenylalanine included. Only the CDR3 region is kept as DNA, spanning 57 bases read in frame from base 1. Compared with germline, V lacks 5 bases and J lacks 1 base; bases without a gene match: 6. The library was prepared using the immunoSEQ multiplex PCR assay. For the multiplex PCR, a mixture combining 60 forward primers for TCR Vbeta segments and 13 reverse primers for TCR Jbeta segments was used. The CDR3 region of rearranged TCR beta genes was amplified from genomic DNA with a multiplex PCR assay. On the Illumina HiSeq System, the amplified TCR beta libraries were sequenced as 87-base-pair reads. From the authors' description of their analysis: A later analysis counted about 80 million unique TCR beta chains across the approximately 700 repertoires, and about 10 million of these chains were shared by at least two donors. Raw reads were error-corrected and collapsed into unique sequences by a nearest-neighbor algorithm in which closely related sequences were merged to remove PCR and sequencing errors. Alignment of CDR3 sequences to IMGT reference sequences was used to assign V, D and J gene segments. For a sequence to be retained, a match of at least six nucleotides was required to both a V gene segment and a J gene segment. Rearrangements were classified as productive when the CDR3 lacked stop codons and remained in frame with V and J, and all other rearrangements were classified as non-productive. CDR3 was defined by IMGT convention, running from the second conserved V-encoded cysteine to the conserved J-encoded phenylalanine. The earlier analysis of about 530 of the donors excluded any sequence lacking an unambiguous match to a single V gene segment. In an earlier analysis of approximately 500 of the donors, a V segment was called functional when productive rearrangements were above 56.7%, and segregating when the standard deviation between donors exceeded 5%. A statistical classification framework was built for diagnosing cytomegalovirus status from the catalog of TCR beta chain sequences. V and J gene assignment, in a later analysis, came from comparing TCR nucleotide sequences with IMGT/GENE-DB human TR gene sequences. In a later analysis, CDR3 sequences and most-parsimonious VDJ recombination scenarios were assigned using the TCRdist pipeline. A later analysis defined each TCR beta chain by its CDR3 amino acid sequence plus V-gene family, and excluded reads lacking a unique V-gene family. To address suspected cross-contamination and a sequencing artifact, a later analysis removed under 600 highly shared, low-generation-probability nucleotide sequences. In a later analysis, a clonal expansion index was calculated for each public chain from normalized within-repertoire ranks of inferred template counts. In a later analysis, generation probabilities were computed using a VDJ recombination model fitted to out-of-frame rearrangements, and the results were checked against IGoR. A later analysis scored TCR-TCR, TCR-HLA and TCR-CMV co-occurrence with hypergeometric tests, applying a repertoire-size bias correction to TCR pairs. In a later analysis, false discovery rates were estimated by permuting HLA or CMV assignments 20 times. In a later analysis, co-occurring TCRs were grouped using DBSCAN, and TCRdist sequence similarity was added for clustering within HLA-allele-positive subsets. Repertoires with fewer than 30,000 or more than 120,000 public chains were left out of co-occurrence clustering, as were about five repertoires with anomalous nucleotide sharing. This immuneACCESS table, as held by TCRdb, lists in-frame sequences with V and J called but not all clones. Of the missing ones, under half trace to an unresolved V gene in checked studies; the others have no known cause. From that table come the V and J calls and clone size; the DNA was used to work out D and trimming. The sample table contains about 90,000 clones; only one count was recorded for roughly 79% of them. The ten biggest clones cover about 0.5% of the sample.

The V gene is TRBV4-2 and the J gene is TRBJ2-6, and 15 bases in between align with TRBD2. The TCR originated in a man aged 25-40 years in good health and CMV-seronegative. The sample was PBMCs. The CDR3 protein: CASSKEGLAGGSGANVLTF. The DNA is TGTGCCAGCAGCAAGGAGGGACTAGCGGGGGGATCTGGGGCCAACGTCCTGACTTTC.